This T cell receptor beta chain was profiled in a study of shared clonotypes between healthy human individuals. Study outcomes and limitations: As a rule, naive subsets had a larger estimated richness than memory subsets.

Regarding this clone: The target antigen is unknown.

V lost 0 bases and J lost 0, with 10 bases in between. The CDR3 length is 15 residues. The V gene's germline CDR1 is SGHRS and CDR2 YFSETQ. Naive-designated CD8 cells lacked CD45RO, were positively enriched for CCR7, and omitted terminally differentiated effector memory CD45RA+ cells. An even split of each subset's genomic DNA across several immunoSEQ plates was performed. Clones were sequenced by immunoSEQ multiplex PCR, and TCRdb holds only the in-frame ones, with some missing. The repertoire holds about 2 million clones, with about 95% as singletons. Sample: naive CD8+ T cells sorted from blood. V is TRBV5-1 and J is TRBJ2-7; D is undetermined. The sequence derives from a young man in good health. CDR3 nucleotide sequence: TGCGCCAGCAGCTTGGAGTTGACGGGCTCCTACGAGCAGTACTTC. Translating gives CASSLELTGSYEQYF.